This TCR beta chain is drawn from a study of graft-versus-host responses after intestinal transplantation. Looking at the study overall: All recipients were given anti-thymocyte globulin induction, and tacrolimus and steroids were then administered for 3 to 4 years.

Study outcomes and limitations: GvH clones detected in recipient marrow included some appearing first in ileum or blood. Circulating GvH clone levels at their peak were associated with HvG declines (early post-transplant).

For this clone: The antigen is not known.

The CDR3 consists of 16 residues. In germline, CDR1 is MNHNS, CDR2 SASEGT. With 0 bases removed from V and 7 bases from J, the gap between germline ends came to 15 bases. Only in-frame clones appear in the TCRdb table, and some are missing; sequencing was by immunoSEQ multiplex PCR. The table includes about 88,000 clones, roughly 93% detected once. The input for sequencing was unstimulated CD4+ T cells sorted from spleen or lymph node cells, taken before transplant. The TCR was taken from a human donor who was the organ donor for an intestinal transplant. The chain has TRBV6-1 and TRBJ1-4, with no clear D. This chain's CDR3 is CASSEATIQWREKLFF. The CDR3 DNA reads as TGTGCCAGCAGTGAAGCGACGATACAGTGGCGTGAAAAACTGTTTTTT.